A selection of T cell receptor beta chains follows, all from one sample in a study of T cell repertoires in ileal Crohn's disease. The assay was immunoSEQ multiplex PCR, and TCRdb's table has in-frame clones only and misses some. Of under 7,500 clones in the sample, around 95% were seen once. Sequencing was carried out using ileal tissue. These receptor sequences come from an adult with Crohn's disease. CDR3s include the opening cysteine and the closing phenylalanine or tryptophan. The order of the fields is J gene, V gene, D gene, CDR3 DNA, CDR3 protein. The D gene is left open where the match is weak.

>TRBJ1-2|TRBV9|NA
TGTGCCAGCAGCGTGGCAGGGATGGGTGGCTACACCTTC
CASSVAGMGGYTF
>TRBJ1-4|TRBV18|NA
TGTGCCAGCTCACCTGCACTAAATGAAAAACTGTTTTTT
CASSPALNEKLFF
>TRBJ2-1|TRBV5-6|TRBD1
TGTGCCAGCAGCCGACCGGGACAGGGGTACAATGAGCAGTTCTTC
CASSRPGQGYNEQFF
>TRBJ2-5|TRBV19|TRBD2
TGTGCCAGTAGTATACGGGGCCGGGGGGAAGAGACCCAGTACTTC
CASSIRGRGEETQYF
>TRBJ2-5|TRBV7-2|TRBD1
TGTGCCAGCAGCAGAGACAGGGGCCAAGAGACCCAGTACTTC
CASSRDRGQETQYF
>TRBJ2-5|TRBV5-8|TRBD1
TGTGCCAGCATGACAGGGAAAGAGACCCAGTACTTC
CASMTGKETQYF
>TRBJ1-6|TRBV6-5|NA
TGTGCCAGCAGACGGGCGGCCTCAGCGGGTTCACCCCTCCACTTT
CASRRAASAGSPLHF
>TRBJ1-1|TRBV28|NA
TGTGCCAGCAGCAAAACCGCGGGGGAAGCTTTCTTT
CASSKTAGEAFF
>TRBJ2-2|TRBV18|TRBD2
TGTGCCAGCTCACTTACTAGCGGAACTTACACCGGGGAGCTGTTTTTT
CASSLTSGTYTGELFF
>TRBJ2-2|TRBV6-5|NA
TGTGCCAGCAGGCAGGTGCCGGGGACCGGGGAGCTGTTTTTT
CASRQVPGTGELFF
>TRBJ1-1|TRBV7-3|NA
TGTGCCAGCAGCTTAATCGGGGGCACTGAAGCTTTCTTT
CASSLIGGTEAFF
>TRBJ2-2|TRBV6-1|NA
TGTGCCAGCAGCCCGGGAGCGAACACCGGGGAGCTGTTTTTT
CASSPGANTGELFF
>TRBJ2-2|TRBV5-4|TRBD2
TGTGCCAGCAGCTTGGCTAGCGGGGGACAATTCGGGGAGCTGTTTTTT
CASSLASGGQFGELFF
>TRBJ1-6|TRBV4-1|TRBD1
TGCGCCAGCAGCCAAGATAGGGGGACAGGGGATTCATCACCCCTCCACTTT
CASSQDRGTGDSSPLHF
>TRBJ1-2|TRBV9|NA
TGTGCCAGCAGCGCCTCCTATGGCTACACCTTC
CASSASYGYTF
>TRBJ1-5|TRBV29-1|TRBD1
TGCAGCGCCGGGACAGGACTTCGACAGCCCCAGCATTTT
CSAGTGLRQPQHF